This TCR beta chain was retrieved from a study of cytomegalovirus exposure and HLA in healthy donors (dated by TCRdb to 2015 to 2018). Background on the whole study: In an earlier analysis of 587 of the donors, 276 Gb of sequence data and just under 120 million unique TCR beta sequences from 150 million to 200 million T cells were reported. Donor age, sex, ethnicity and CMV serostatus were collected together with the repertoire data. Because of strong linkage in the cohort, five DR-DQ haplotypes were treated as single units for association and clustering. A later genetic analysis used genome-wide SNP genotypes for about 55% of the 666 donors, treating that subset as a discovery cohort. Among a few hundred genotyped donors of the cohort, an average of roughly 240,000 unique TCR beta nucleotide sequences were sequenced per donor, 15% to 20% of them non-productive. The study aimed to test whether signatures of past pathogen exposure could be identified by cataloging public T cell receptors. All discovery cohort repertoires had been generated using a single sequencing platform. Class I and class II HLA loci were covered by the typing at four-digit resolution. In the later analysis, no new phenotypic data were used to find candidate immune exposures; instead, reliance was placed on TCR beta sequences and their occurrence across donors. To predict cytomegalovirus infection status, the study combined high-throughput TCR immunosequencing, statistical association of individual TCRs with disease status, and machine learning. The genetic ancestry cluster associated with self-reported Caucasian donors included roughly 84% of the 300 to 450 genotyped donors. An earlier analysis of several hundred of the donors applied high-throughput TCR beta sequencing to assess whether each TCR beta V gene segment acted as functional or pseudogenic. Besides the first cohort of 666 subjects, a separate validation cohort made up of some 110 different subjects was used. An early release covering about 600 HLA-typed donors comprised approximately 290 gigabases of sequencing data and around 80 million unique TCR sequences. The T cell repertoires of around 670 subjects were profiled by immunosequencing and related to cytomegalovirus serostatus. In a later analysis, previously published TCR beta repertoires from 550 to 700 donors were re-analyzed and high-resolution HLA genotyping was added so that TCR occurrence patterns could be studied. Typing coverage varied by locus: roughly 629-630 donors for A, B, C, DRB1 and DQB1; some 520 for DQA1; 600 to 610 for DPA1; some 470 for DPB1.

For CDR1 and CDR2, the germline V gene lists MNHEY and SVGAGI. The CDR3 runs 15 amino acids, cysteine and phenylalanine included. CDR3 DNA is the only sequence kept; it has 45 bases, read in frame from the first base. V loses 6 bases, J loses 2 bases, and the germline ends lie 16 bases apart. General conclusions and limits of the study: According to a later analysis, TCR association rates differed among HLA loci, with DRB1 alleles showing the most associated TCRs and HLA-C alleles showing the fewest. About 15 rarely observed V segments, including chromosome 9 orphons, were excluded from the earlier analysis of approximately 500 of the donors because counts were too low. In the study, about 150 TCR beta chains were listed as associated with cytomegalovirus. A later genetic analysis associated a missense DCLRE1C variant with V-gene and J-gene trimming of TCR beta chains, and an independent cohort replicated the association. A later analysis found that HLA-associated TCR beta chains were more clonally expanded and had lower generation probabilities than equally common non-associated chains. A few of the identified cytomegalovirus-associated TCR beta chains were confirmed in vitro to be specific for cytomegalovirus antigens. According to a later genetic analysis, donors in an Asian-associated ancestry cluster had fewer N-insertions in productive TCRs than the approximately 700-donor mean. Because the 87-base-pair reads could not distinguish some IMGT-functional V segments, including TRBV6-2 and TRBV6-3, those segments were excluded. The authors suggested that the approach could potentially be generalized to other disease states and immunological phenotypes. Because HLA typing was unavailable for some donors at each locus, only the typed subset was used in association tests. Linkage disequilibrium might explain the correlated functional status among segregating V segments, but an unknown experimental factor could not be excluded. While some public TCRs were present in many individuals, most TCR sequences turned up only very rarely across donors. This cohort had only TCR beta chains sequenced, and the lack of alpha or paired-chain data limited which features could be detected. A further reported finding was that TCR beta sequences accurately predicted the HLA-A and HLA-B alleles for most subjects in the first cohort. In an earlier analysis of about 600 of the donors, most TCR beta V segments appeared in productive rearrangements about 90% or about 30% of the time, broadly matching IMGT annotations. According to a later analysis, most CMV-associated TCR beta chains appeared to be HLA-restricted, and the HLA associations seemed to be driven largely by CMV exposure. At a false discovery rate of 0.05, a later analysis linked some 18,000 TCR beta sequences to specific HLA alleles. The classifier was reported to diagnose cytomegalovirus status with high specificity and sensitivity in both the original and validation cohorts. A cluster of highly shared sequence variants was judged likely to be a technical artifact of the sequencing pipeline. According to a later analysis, parvovirus B19, influenza, CMV and Epstein-Barr virus appeared linked to several top co-occurrence clusters. Presence/absence analyses assumed roughly uniform sequencing depth across donors, an assumption that may not hold. CMV serostatus was the only immune exposure information available for the cohort. Strong co-occurrence of HLA alleles, especially DR and DQ, made assigning TCR associations to individual alleles difficult.

For this clone: Its antigen is currently not known. Nothing much larger sits one base from this clone, and base qualities are not available.

The protocol used for the library was the immunoSEQ multiplex PCR assay. The multiplex PCR relied on a mix of 60 forward primers for TCR Vbeta segments and 13 reverse primers for TCR Jbeta segments. The CDR3 region of rearranged TCR beta genes was amplified from genomic DNA with a multiplex PCR assay. The amplified TCR beta libraries were sequenced on the Illumina HiSeq System as 87-base-pair reads. Concerning the study's data processing: A later analysis tallied tens of millions of unique TCR beta chains across the 600 to 700 repertoires, and about 12 million of those chains were shared by two or more donors. A nearest-neighbor algorithm error-corrected the raw reads and collapsed the reads into unique sequences, merging closely related sequences to remove PCR and sequencing errors. To assign V, D and J gene segments, CDR3 sequences were aligned to IMGT reference sequences. For a sequence to be retained, a match of at least six nucleotides was required to both a V gene segment and a J gene segment. Rearrangements were called productive when the CDR3 lacked stop codons and stayed in frame with V and J; all others were non-productive. Following IMGT convention, CDR3 was defined as the stretch from the second conserved V-encoded cysteine up to the conserved J-encoded phenylalanine. The earlier analysis of about 590 of the donors excluded sequences that lacked an unambiguous match to a single V gene segment. In an earlier analysis of around 600 of the donors, V segments were called functional above 56.7% productive rearrangements and were called segregating when the between-donor standard deviation exceeded 5%. A statistical classification framework was built to diagnose cytomegalovirus status from the catalog of TCR beta chain sequences. In a later analysis, TCR nucleotide sequences were compared against IMGT/GENE-DB human TR gene sequences so that V and J genes could be assigned. A later analysis assigned CDR3 sequences and most-parsimonious VDJ recombination scenarios with the TCRdist pipeline. In a later analysis, each TCR beta chain was defined by its CDR3 amino acid sequence together with its V-gene family, and reads without a unique V-gene family were excluded. In a later analysis, approximately 640 highly shared, low-generation-probability nucleotide sequences were removed to address suspected cross-contamination and a sequencing artifact. For each public chain, a later analysis derived a clonal expansion index from normalized ranks of inferred template counts within each repertoire. In a later analysis, generation probabilities were computed using a VDJ recombination model fitted to out-of-frame rearrangements, and the results were checked against IGoR. In a later analysis, TCR-TCR, TCR-HLA and TCR-CMV co-occurrence was scored with hypergeometric tests, and a repertoire-size bias correction was applied to TCR pairs. To estimate false discovery rates, a later analysis permuted the HLA or CMV assignments 20 times. In a later analysis, co-occurring TCRs were grouped using DBSCAN, with TCRdist sequence similarity added in when clustering inside HLA-allele-positive subsets. Co-occurrence clustering excluded repertoires with fewer than 30,000 or more than 120,000 public chains, plus five with anomalous nucleotide sharing. TCRdb took this table from immuneACCESS and kept in-frame rearrangements with V and J called. Such tables lack part of the clones; where checked against another copy, unresolved V genes explain under half of the gap, and the rest is unexplained. V and J calls and clone size follow that table, whereas D and trimming were derived from the DNA. This sample lists nearly 110,000 clones; approximately 80% were detected once. 4.2% of the sample lies in the top ten.

The cohort was made up of hundreds of healthy bone marrow donors. At the time of sampling, all cohort members were nominally healthy, though unrecorded immune exposures were likely present. The donor was CMV seronegative and belonged to the group of 380 or so seronegative cohort members. A peripheral blood sample was provided by each donor, and peripheral blood mononuclear cells were used for TCR beta sequencing. Genomic DNA was extracted from the blood cell samples with the Qiagen DNeasy Blood Extraction Kit. The sequence links TRBV6-5 to TRBJ1-1; TRBD1 is a possible D gene, resting on 6 matching bases. The sample consisted of PBMCs. The sequence was collected from a male donor in good health and CMV-seronegative. The CDR3 protein: CASREQGSLNTEAFF. The DNA is TGTGCCAGCAGGGAACAGGGCAGCCTTAACACTGAAGCTTTCTTT.